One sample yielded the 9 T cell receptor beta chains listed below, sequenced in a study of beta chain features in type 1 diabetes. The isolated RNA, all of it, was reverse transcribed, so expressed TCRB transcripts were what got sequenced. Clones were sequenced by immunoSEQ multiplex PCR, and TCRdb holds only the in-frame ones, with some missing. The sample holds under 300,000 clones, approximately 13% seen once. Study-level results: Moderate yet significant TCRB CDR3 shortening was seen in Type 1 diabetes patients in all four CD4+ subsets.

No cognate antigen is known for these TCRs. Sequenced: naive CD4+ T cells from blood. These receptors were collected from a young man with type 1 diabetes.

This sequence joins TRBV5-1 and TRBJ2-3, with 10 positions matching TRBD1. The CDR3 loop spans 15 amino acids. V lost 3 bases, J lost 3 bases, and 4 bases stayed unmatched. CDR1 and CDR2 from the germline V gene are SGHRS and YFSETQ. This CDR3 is CASSSPGQGTDTQYF. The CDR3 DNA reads TGCGCCAGCAGCTCTCCGGGACAGGGGACAGATACGCAGTATTTT. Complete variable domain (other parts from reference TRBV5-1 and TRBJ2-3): KAGVTQTPRYLIKTRGQQVTLSCSPISGHRSVSWYQQTPGQGLQFLFEYFSETQRNKGNFPGRFSGRQFSNSRSEMNVSTLELGDSALYLCASSSPGQGTDTQYFGPGTRLTVL.

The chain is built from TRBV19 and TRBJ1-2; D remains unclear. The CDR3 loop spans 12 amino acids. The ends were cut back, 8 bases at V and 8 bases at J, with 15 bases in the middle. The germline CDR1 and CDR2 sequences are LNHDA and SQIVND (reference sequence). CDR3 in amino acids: CASETSGKGYTF. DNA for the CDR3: TGTGCCAGTGAGACCTCGGGGAAAGGCTACACCTTC.

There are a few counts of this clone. The CDR3 sequence: CASSFGDLGADTQYF. Here the CDR3 DNA reads TGTGCCAGCAGCTTCGGTGATCTAGGTGCAGATACGCAGTATTTT. The V call is TRBV5-6, the J call TRBJ2-3, with unresolved D. This CDR3 contains 15 residues. The V end lost 2 bases, the J end lost 4 bases, and 14 bases lay between the germline ends. Germline CDR1 and CDR2: SGHDT and YYEEEE.

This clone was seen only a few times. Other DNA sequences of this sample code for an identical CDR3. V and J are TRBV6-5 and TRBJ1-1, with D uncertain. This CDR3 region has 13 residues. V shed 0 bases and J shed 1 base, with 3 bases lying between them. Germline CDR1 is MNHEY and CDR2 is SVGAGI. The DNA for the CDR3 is TGTGCCAGCAGTTACTCCAGGAACACTGAAGCTTTCTTT. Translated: CASSYSRNTEAFF.

The CDR3 spells CASSLGGTSGSQETQYF. In nucleotides, the CDR3 is TGTGCCAGCAGCCTCGGCGGGACTAGCGGGAGCCAAGAGACCCAGTACTTC. The chain uses TRBV7-6 and TRBJ2-5; TRBD2 matches 14 bases. The CDR3 contains 17 residues. With V trimmed by 5 bases and J by 1 base, 6 bases remained unmatched. CDR1 SGHVS and CDR2 FNYEAQ come from the germline V gene.

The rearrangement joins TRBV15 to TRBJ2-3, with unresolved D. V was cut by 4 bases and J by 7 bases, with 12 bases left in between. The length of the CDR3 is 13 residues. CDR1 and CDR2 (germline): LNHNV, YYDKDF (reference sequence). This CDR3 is CATSIADTNTQYF. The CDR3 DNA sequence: TGTGCCACCAGCATTGCGGATACTAATACGCAGTATTTT.

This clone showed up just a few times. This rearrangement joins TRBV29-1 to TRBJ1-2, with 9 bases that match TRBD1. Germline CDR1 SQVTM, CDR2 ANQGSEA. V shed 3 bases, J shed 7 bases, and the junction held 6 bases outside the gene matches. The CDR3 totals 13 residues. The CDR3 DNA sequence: TGCAGCGTTGAGATCACAGGGGGCCGTGGCTACACCTTC. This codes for CSVEITGGRGYTF. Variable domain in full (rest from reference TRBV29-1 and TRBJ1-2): SAVISQKPSRDICQRGTSLTIQCQVDSQVTMMFWYRQQPGQSLTLIATANQGSEATYESGFVIDKFPISRPNLTFSTLTVSNMSPEDSSIYLCSVEITGGRGYTFGSGTRLTVV.

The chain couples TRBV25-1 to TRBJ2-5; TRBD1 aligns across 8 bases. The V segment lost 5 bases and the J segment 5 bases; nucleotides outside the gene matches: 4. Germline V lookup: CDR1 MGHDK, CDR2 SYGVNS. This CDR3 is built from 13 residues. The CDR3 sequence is CASSPGGGETQYF. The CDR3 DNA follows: TGTGCCAGCAGTCCAGGGGGCGGGGAGACCCAGTACTTC.

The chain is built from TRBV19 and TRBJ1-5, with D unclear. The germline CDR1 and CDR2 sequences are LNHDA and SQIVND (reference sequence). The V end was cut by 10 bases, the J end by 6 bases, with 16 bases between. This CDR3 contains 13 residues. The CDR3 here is CATNTDWAQPQHF. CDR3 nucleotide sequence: TGTGCCACTAATACGGACTGGGCTCAGCCCCAGCATTTT.